The text below deals with one TCR beta chain. Germline V lookup: CDR1 SNHLY, CDR2 FYNNEI. This CDR3 region has 13 residues. The germline V and J ends were trimmed by 6 bases and 4 bases, with 12 bases remaining between them. Each participant's cohort was designated according to participant-reported clinical history. This record comes from a study of blood T cell repertoires in COVID-19. The wider study: Samples taken during acute and convalescent COVID-19 were collected in the United States, Italy and Spain. PBMCs, B-cell-depleted T cells, or T cells were the source of the cDNA or gDNA that made up the material.

In the source study's methods: Estimation of nucleated cell counts was performed using reference gene primer amplification. Only in-frame clones appear in the TCRdb table, and some are missing; sequencing was by immunoSEQ multiplex PCR. The V and J calls and clone size are taken from that table; D and trimming were inferred from the DNA. The sample lists a few hundred thousand clones, about 81% occurring once. The sequenced material came from PBMCs or T cells enriched from blood (not recorded which). The chain recombines TRBV2 with TRBJ1-1; D is uncertain. This receptor was obtained from a man aged 35 to 55 who had recovered from COVID-19. DNA for the CDR3: TGTGCCAGCAGCAACGTCCGAGCCACTGAAGCTTTCTTT. This encodes CASSNVRATEAFF.